These T cell receptor beta chains were read from a single sample in a study of post-analysis software for immune sequencing data. From the PCR reads, TCRdb called clonotypes with MiXCR, one entry per CDR3 protein. The sample carries some 690,000 distinct CDR3 sequences, about 27% recorded once. Sequences were obtained from blood. These receptors all stem from a girl aged 10-17 years with multiple sclerosis. CDR3s include the opening cysteine and the closing phenylalanine or tryptophan. A D gene is named only where the DNA matches it firmly. Rows give clone size only sometimes, using once, few, many, or a class for an expanded clone.

cdr3_aa	cdr3_nt	j_call	d_call	clone_size	v_call
CSATPLGHQSYGYTF	TGCAGTGCTACCCCTCTTGGACACCAAAGCTATGGCTACACCTTC	TRBJ1-2	NA	NA	TRBV20-1
CASRWGHAGAGETQYF	TGCGCCAGCAGATGGGGCCATGCGGGGGCCGGGGAGACCCAGTACTTC	TRBJ2-5	NA	NA	TRBV5-1
CASSHGQGAYTEAFF	TGTGCCAGCAGCCACGGACAGGGGGCATACACTGAAGCTTTCTTT	TRBJ1-1	TRBD1	few	TRBV7-2
CASSYPKGPVNTEAFF	TGTGCCAGCAGTTACCCTAAAGGTCCTGTGAACACTGAAGCTTTCTTT	TRBJ1-1	NA	NA	TRBV6-6
CASSLLRGDEQYF	TGTGCCAGCAGCCTCTTGAGGGGGGACGAGCAGTACTTC	TRBJ2-7	NA	few	TRBV14
CASSNPGGVRGYTF	TGTGCCAGCAGTAACCCCGGGGGCGTAAGGGGCTACACCTTC	TRBJ1-2	NA	NA	TRBV6-5
CAGSHWQPRYF	TGCGCCGGCAGCCATTGGCAGCCGCGGTACTTC	TRBJ2-7	NA	NA	TRBV4-1
CASSQGYSYYGYTF	TGCGCCAGCAGCCAAGGCTACAGCTACTATGGCTACACCTTC	TRBJ1-2	NA	few	TRBV4-1
CASSLSAAGTDTQYF	TGTGCCAGCAGCTTATCCGCGGCCGGCACAGATACGCAGTATTTT	TRBJ2-3	NA	NA	TRBV7-2
CASSLLATADTQYF	TGTGCCAGCAGCTTATTGGCCACGGCAGATACGCAGTATTTT	TRBJ2-3	NA	NA	TRBV7-2
CASSPYRAQGGTDTQYF	TGTGCCAGCAGCCCGTACAGGGCCCAAGGGGGCACAGATACGCAGTATTTT	TRBJ2-3	NA	NA	TRBV7-9
CSASDRDHYYNEQFF	TGCAGTGCGAGCGACCGGGACCATTACTACAATGAGCAGTTCTTC	TRBJ2-1	NA	NA	TRBV20-1
CASSQRRAKNIQYF	TGTGCCAGCAGCCAGCGGAGGGCCAAAAACATTCAGTACTTC	TRBJ2-4	NA	NA	TRBV3-1
CASSLAGLAGVGHEQYF	TGTGCCAGCAGCTTAGCTGGACTAGCGGGAGTTGGCCACGAGCAGTACTTC	TRBJ2-7	TRBD2	NA	TRBV7-2
CASSEVGGALPGAFF	TGTGCCAGCAGTGAAGTTGGGGGGGCACTCCCTGGGGCTTTCTTT	TRBJ1-1	NA	NA	TRBV6-1
CASSVEGGRHTDTQYF	TGTGCCAGCAGCGTAGAGGGCGGGAGGCATACAGATACGCAGTATTTT	TRBJ2-3	TRBD2	once	TRBV9
CSVDFSGGLTDTQYF	TGCAGCGTTGATTTCAGCGGGGGACTCACAGATACGCAGTATTTT	TRBJ2-3	TRBD2	NA	TRBV29-1
CASSLGPAGRTLHF	TGTGCCAGCAGTTTAGGTCCCGCAGGTAGGACCCTCCACTTT	TRBJ1-6	NA	NA	TRBV12-3/TRBV12-4
CSGSGVYNEQFF	TGCAGCGGTAGCGGGGTCTACAATGAGCAGTTCTTC	TRBJ2-1	TRBD2	few	TRBV20-1
CAILDRVGKTQYF	TGTGCCATCCTAGACAGGGTTGGTAAGACCCAGTACTTC	TRBJ2-5	TRBD1	few	TRBV28
CASSPRGGEREKLFF	TGTGCCAGCAGCCCCAGGGGGGGCGAAAGGGAAAAACTGTTTTTT	TRBJ1-4	TRBD1	few	TRBV6-1
CASISPGQGGNEQFF	TGTGCCAGCATAAGTCCGGGACAGGGTGGAAATGAGCAGTTCTTC	TRBJ2-1	TRBD1	few	TRBV28
CASRPIIENYGYTF	TGCGCCAGCAGGCCCATAATCGAGAACTATGGCTACACCTTC	TRBJ1-2	NA	NA	TRBV5-1
CSVEGGHARGYTF	TGCAGCGTTGAAGGGGGACATGCGAGGGGCTACACCTTC	TRBJ1-2	NA	NA	TRBV29-1
CASRGYVRGQPQHF	TGTGCCAGCCGCGGTTACGTCCGTGGTCAGCCCCAGCATTTT	TRBJ1-5	NA	few	TRBV12-3/TRBV12-4
CASRIPGNYGYTF	TGTGCCAGCAGGATTCCGGGCAACTATGGCTACACCTTC	TRBJ1-2	NA	many	TRBV6-5
CASSYSPGRSTEAFF	TGTGCCAGCAGTTACTCTCCAGGGAGAAGCACTGAAGCTTTCTTT	TRBJ1-1	NA	NA	TRBV6-5
CASKQADGYTF	TGTGCCAGCAAACAGGCCGACGGCTACACCTTC	TRBJ1-2	NA	NA	TRBV5-6
CASSYGETQDF	TGTGCCAGCAGTTATGGAGAGACCCAGGACTTC	TRBJ2-5	NA	NA	TRBV6-5
CSARGGYQETQYF	TGCAGTGCTAGGGGCGGGTACCAAGAGACCCAGTACTTC	TRBJ2-5	NA	few	TRBV20-1
CASSFGGMSAEAFF	TGTGCCAGCAGCTTTGGAGGGATGAGCGCTGAAGCTTTCTTT	TRBJ1-1	NA	NA	TRBV7-2
CSVEDTPNQYF	TGCAGCGTTGAGGACACCCCGAATCAGTACTTC	TRBJ2-4	NA	many	TRBV29-1
CSVVQGASGANALTF	TGCAGCGTTGTACAGGGGGCATCTGGGGCCAACGCCCTGACTTTC	TRBJ2-6	TRBD1	few	TRBV29-1
CASSLARQNQPQHF	TGTGCCAGCAGCTTAGCTAGACAGAATCAGCCCCAGCATTTT	TRBJ1-5	NA	NA	TRBV7-2
CATSPGTSGWMGNEQFF	TGTGCCACCAGTCCCGGGACTAGCGGGTGGATGGGCAATGAGCAGTTCTTC	TRBJ2-1	TRBD2	few	TRBV24-1
CASSPPLAGQTQYF	TGTGCCAGCAGCCCCCCCCTAGCGGGTCAGACCCAGTACTTC	TRBJ2-5	TRBD2	NA	TRBV5-6
CASSFVVGLGLGNNQPQHF	TGTGCCAGCAGCTTCGTGGTAGGGCTTGGGTTGGGAAATAATCAGCCCCAGCATTTT	TRBJ1-5	NA	NA	TRBV7-9
CASSLNAGPQETQYF	TGTGCCAGCAGTTTAAATGCGGGGCCCCAAGAGACCCAGTACTTC	TRBJ2-5	NA	NA	TRBV12-3/TRBV12-4
CASSYGVPSYEQYF	TGTGCCAGCAGTTACGGCGTCCCGTCATACGAGCAGTACTTC	TRBJ2-7	NA	few	TRBV6-5
CASSLGIGTDSNQPQHF	TGCGCCAGCAGCTTGGGCATCGGGACAGATAGCAATCAGCCCCAGCATTTT	TRBJ1-5	TRBD1	few	TRBV5-1
CASSWGGDGTDTQYF	TGTGCCAGCAGTTGGGGAGGTGACGGCACAGATACGCAGTATTTT	TRBJ2-3	NA	NA	TRBV7-2
CASSYLYRGLRGEKFF	TGTGCCAGCAGTTACTTATACAGGGGATTACGGGGAGAAAAGTTCTTC	TRBJ2-1	TRBD1	NA	TRBV6-2/TRBV6-3
CASSSTGALGAQHF	TGTGCCAGCAGCTCGACAGGGGCGCTTGGGGCCCAGCATTTT	TRBJ1-5	TRBD1	NA	TRBV7-2
CSANDRGNQPQHF	TGCAGTGCGAATGACAGAGGGAATCAGCCCCAGCATTTT	TRBJ1-5	NA	few	TRBV20-1
CASSHAGTGGLNEQFF	TGCGCCAGCAGCCACGCCGGGACAGGGGGCCTAAATGAGCAGTTCTTC	TRBJ2-1	TRBD1	NA	TRBV5-1
CSVDTGSLYGYTF	TGCAGCGTTGACACAGGGAGCCTCTATGGCTACACCTTC	TRBJ1-2	NA	NA	TRBV29-1
CASSFDGTSGRASKRNIQYF	TGTGCCAGCAGTTTCGACGGGACTAGCGGGAGGGCCTCTAAACGGAACATTCAGTACTTC	TRBJ2-4	TRBD2	few	TRBV6-2/TRBV6-3
CSARFEKGTGSYEQYF	TGCAGTGCTAGATTCGAGAAGGGGACGGGTTCCTACGAGCAGTACTTC	TRBJ2-7	NA	NA	TRBV20-1
CSVEDSYEQYF	TGCAGCGTTGAGGACAGCTACGAGCAGTACTTC	TRBJ2-7	NA	many	TRBV29-1
CSARAGTIFNEQFF	TGCAGTGCTCGAGCCGGGACTATTTTCAATGAGCAGTTCTTC	TRBJ2-1	TRBD2	few	TRBV20-1
CAINSGPNQPQHF	TGTGCCATCAATTCGGGACCTAATCAGCCCCAGCATTTT	TRBJ1-5	NA	NA	TRBV10-3
CATGGRSTDTQYF	TGTGCCACCGGGGGGCGAAGCACAGATACGCAGTATTTT	TRBJ2-3	NA	NA	TRBV24-1
CASSPRATGVQETQYF	TGCGCCAGCAGCCCGCGGGCGACGGGGGTGCAGGAGACCCAGTACTTC	TRBJ2-5	NA	few	TRBV5-1
CATSREVLGQAYEQYF	TGTGCCACCAGCAGAGAGGTTTTGGGGCAGGCCTACGAGCAGTACTTC	TRBJ2-7	NA	few	TRBV15
CASSKDRLISYEQYF	TGTGCCAGCAGCAAAGACAGACTAATCTCCTACGAGCAGTACTTC	TRBJ2-7	NA	NA	TRBV2
CASSQDLGLPRANEQFF	TGCGCCAGCAGCCAAGATTTGGGACTACCACGAGCGAATGAGCAGTTCTTC	TRBJ2-1	TRBD2	few	TRBV4-3
CSVEAGTGNTGELFF	TGCAGCGTTGAAGCCGGGACAGGGAACACCGGGGAGCTGTTTTTT	TRBJ2-2	TRBD1	few	TRBV29-1
CASSITGYHEQYF	TGTGCCAGCAGTATCACAGGGTACCACGAGCAGTACTTC	TRBJ2-7	NA	few	TRBV27
CASSPGLSGGSTDTQYF	TGTGCCAGCAGCCCGGGCCTTAGCGGGGGTAGCACAGATACGCAGTATTTT	TRBJ2-3	TRBD2	NA	TRBV9